A single sample gave rise to the 6 T cell receptor beta chains below, sequenced in a study of blood T cell repertoires in COVID-19. The table came from immunoSEQ multiplex PCR; TCRdb's copy has only in-frame clones and leaves some out. The table shows approximately 490,000 clones, with about 85% occurring only once. Sequenced material: PBMCs or T cells enriched from blood (not recorded which). These receptors were taken from a young woman who had recovered from COVID-19.

This chain joins TRBV5-6 and TRBJ2-7; 7 bases map to TRBD1. The V and J ends lost 2 bases and 4 bases, in that order; junction bases with no gene match: 6. The CDR3 is made up of 14 amino acids. Germline V CDR1 and CDR2: SGHDT, YYEEEE. For the CDR3, the DNA is TGTGCCAGCAGCTTCCTGGACAGGTCGTACGAGCAGTACTTC. Translating it yields CASSFLDRSYEQYF.

V usage is TRBV4-1 and J usage is TRBJ1-5; D not certain. Germline lookup yields CDR1 MGHRA and CDR2 YSYEKL. This CDR3 contains 14 residues. The V end lost 2 bases, the J end lost 4 bases, and 9 bases lay between the germline ends. In DNA form, the CDR3 reads TGCGCCAGCAGCCAAAGCCGTGTAAATCAGCCCCAGCATTTT. Amino acids: CASSQSRVNQPQHF.

The V gene is TRBV19, the J gene TRBJ1-2; D gene unclear. Per the germline V gene, CDR1 is LNHDA and CDR2 is SQIVND (reference sequence). Trimming shortened V by 4 bases and J by 4 bases, and 10 bases separated the two germline ends. The length of the CDR3 is 13 residues. CDR3 amino acids: CASSTQVFYGYTF. CDR3 nucleotides: TGTGCCAGTAGTACCCAGGTCTTCTATGGCTACACCTTC. Filled out from reference TRBV19 and TRBJ1-2, the complete variable domain reads DGGITQSPKYLFRKEGQNVTLSCEQNLNHDAMYWYRQDPGQGLRLIYYSQIVNDFQKGDIAEGYSVSREKKESFPLTVTSAQKNPTAFYLCASSTQVFYGYTFGSGTRLTVV.

The count of this clone is one. The V and J genes are TRBV5-6 and TRBJ2-3; weak D call: TRBD2 (7 bases). The CDR3 length is 18 residues. Per germline, CDR1 SGHDT and CDR2 YYEEEE. Trimming removed 7 bases from V and 1 base from J, with 25 bases in between. CDR3 nucleotide sequence: TGTGCCAGCCGCCTGGGGTTTAGGGGGGGCGGCGGCACAGATACGCAGTATTTT. Its translation is CASRLGFRGGGGTDTQYF.

V and J are TRBV3-1 (or the pseudogene TRBV3-2) and TRBJ1-2, with D possibly TRBD1 on 5 matching bases. The germline gives CDR1 LGHDT, CDR2 YNNKEL (reference sequence). The CDR3 spans 14 residues. Trimming removed 4 bases from V and 6 bases from J, with 15 bases in between. The CDR3 nucleotides read TGTGCCAGCAGCCCTCCTGGGACTACTCATGGCTACACCTTC. It translates to CASSPPGTTHGYTF.

In its sample, this clone was seen once. The J gene is TRBJ1-1, the V gene TRBV27, with 8 nucleotides matching TRBD1. The CDR3 is made up of 14 amino acids. V trimming: 3 bases; J trimming: 4 bases; junction bases outside the gene matches: 4. Germline V CDR1 and CDR2: MNHEY, SMNVEV (reference sequence). CDR3 DNA: TGTGCCAGCAGTTTGCATACAGGGGGCACTGAAGCTTTCTTT. Translation gives CASSLHTGGTEAFF.